The rows below give T cell receptor beta chains drawn from one sample of a study of blood T cells in healthy people across ages. Via MiXCR, TCRdb re-called the 5' RACE reads, giving one row per CDR3 protein. This table has approximately 1.5 million distinct CDR3 sequences, approximately 42% appearing once. The sample comprised blood. Receptors were obtained from a young woman in good health. The CDR3 runs from the conserved cysteine through the conserved F or W. The D gene is left open where the match is weak. Some rows mark clone size as missing; the rest say once, few, many or name a class of expanded clone.

v_call,j_call,d_call,clone_size,cdr3_nt,cdr3_aa
TRBV12-3/TRBV12-4,TRBJ2-1,TRBD2,few,TGTGCCAGCATCCCGGGACTAGCGGGGGGGCTGTATGAGCAGTTCTTC,CASIPGLAGGLYEQFF
TRBV6-5,TRBJ1-2,NA,NA,TGTGCCAGCAGTGACTCGACCTGGAGATATGGCTACACCTTC,CASSDSTWRYGYTF
TRBV20-1,TRBJ2-3,NA,NA,TGCAGTGCTAGAAGTCCAAGAAGCACAGATACGCAGTATTTT,CSARSPRSTDTQYF
TRBV11-1,TRBJ2-1,NA,few,TGTGCCAGCAGCTGGGTTGGGACAAGGGACAATGAGCAGTTCTTC,CASSWVGTRDNEQFF
TRBV18,TRBJ1-5,TRBD1,NA,TGTGCCAGCTCACCACGGGCAGGGGGTAGTCAGCCCCAGCATTTT,CASSPRAGGSQPQHF
TRBV20-1,TRBJ2-3,TRBD1,few,TGCAGTGCTAGAGAGAGCATCCGGGACAGGACTTCAGATACGCAGTATTTT,CSARESIRDRTSDTQYF
TRBV27,TRBJ2-7,NA,NA,TGTGCCAGCAGTTTCAGAGGCGGATCCTCCTACGACTGGTACTTC,CASSFRGGSSYDWYF
TRBV7-6,TRBJ1-3,NA,once,TGTGCCAGCAGCTTAGCAGGGCGCTCTGGAAACACCATATATTTT,CASSLAGRSGNTIYF
TRBV2,TRBJ2-1,TRBD2,NA,TGTGCCAGCAGGCTAAGACTAGCGGGGGAGTCCTACAATGAGCAGTTCTTC,CASRLRLAGESYNEQFF
TRBV20-1,TRBJ1-5,NA,NA,TGCAGTGCCGGTCCGGGGCAGTTTGGCAATCAGCCCCAGCATTTT,CSAGPGQFGNQPQHF
TRBV27,TRBJ1-2,NA,few,TGTGCCAGCAGTCCAGGAGGGGGGCTTAACTATGGCTACACCTTC,CASSPGGGLNYGYTF
TRBV20-1,TRBJ2-1,TRBD2,NA,TGCAGTGCCCTGACTAGCGGGGATCGCTTTTCCCCCTACAATGAGCAGTTCTTC,CSALTSGDRFSPYNEQFF
TRBV9,TRBJ1-6,NA,NA,TGTGCCAGCAGCGCATCCGGGACACCCCTCCACTTT,CASSASGTPLHF
TRBV12-3/TRBV12-4,TRBJ2-1,TRBD2,few,TGTGCCAGCAAACCCGGACTAGCGGGAGGAAATGAGCAGTTCTTC,CASKPGLAGGNEQFF
TRBV7-2,TRBJ2-7,NA,NA,TGTGCCAGCAGCCCCTTCGGCGGGGCCTACGAGCAGTACTTC,CASSPFGGAYEQYF
TRBV25-1,TRBJ1-2,NA,few,TGTGCCAGCAGTGAATATTGGGGTGACTATGGCTACACCTTC,CASSEYWGDYGYTF
TRBV18,TRBJ2-1,NA,once,TGTGCCAGCTCACCAAACGCGGGCAGGGCGGATGAGCAGTTCTTC,CASSPNAGRADEQFF
TRBV6-5,TRBJ2-3,TRBD2,NA,TGTGCCAGCACCTCTCGGGAGGCTCGCACAGATACGCAGTATTTT,CASTSREARTDTQYF
TRBV29-1,TRBJ2-1,NA,many,TGCAGCGTTGAAGATCGAACAGGGGGGGCCTACAATGAGCAGTTCTTC,CSVEDRTGGAYNEQFF
TRBV20-1,TRBJ1-4,NA,NA,TGCAGTGCTAGCGTCGTGGAAAAGGAAAAACTGTTTTTT,CSASVVEKEKLFF
TRBV3-1,TRBJ2-7,TRBD2,NA,TGTGCCAGCAGCCCCCGGGCTAGCGGGTCCTACGAGCAGTACTTC,CASSPRASGSYEQYF
TRBV6-1,TRBJ2-1,TRBD1,NA,TGTGCCAGCATGACTGGACAGGGGGAATTCGGTTTCGAGCAGTTCTTC,CASMTGQGEFGFEQFF
TRBV7-8,TRBJ2-3,NA,few,TGTGCCAGCAGCTCTGTTAGGACCCGTACAGATACGCAGTATTTT,CASSSVRTRTDTQYF
TRBV12-3/TRBV12-4,TRBJ1-5,TRBD1,NA,TGTGCCAGCAGTCCAGACAGGGGGAGTGGACAGCCCCAGCATTTT,CASSPDRGSGQPQHF
TRBV12-3/TRBV12-4,TRBJ1-6,NA,NA,TGTGCCAGCAGCGTTAATCCCGGCGGGTCACCCCTCCACTTT,CASSVNPGGSPLHF
TRBV12-3/TRBV12-4,TRBJ2-1,NA,few,TGTGCCAGCAGATTCTCGCGCTCCTACAATGAGCAGTTCTTC,CASRFSRSYNEQFF
TRBV20-1,TRBJ2-4,NA,few,TGCAGTGCTAGTAGGCTAGCCAAAAACATTCAGTACTTC,CSASRLAKNIQYF
TRBV5-4,TRBJ2-5,NA,NA,TGTGCCAGCAGCTCCCGGGACACGCGAATGAGGGAGCAGTACTTC,CASSSRDTRMREQYF
TRBV20-1,TRBJ1-2,NA,few,TGCAGTGCTAGAGATGGCCATATGGGCTACACCTTC,CSARDGHMGYTF
TRBV25-1,TRBJ2-7,NA,few,TGTGCCAGCAGTCCCACAGCCCACTACGAGCAGTACTTC,CASSPTAHYEQYF
TRBV12-3/TRBV12-4,TRBJ2-7,NA,NA,TGTGCCCGCGGAATAGGACGGAGTTCCTACGAGCAGTACTTC,CARGIGRSSYEQYF
TRBV12-3/TRBV12-4,TRBJ1-5,NA,NA,TGTGCCAGCAGGCTAACAGGGTCCCAGCCCCAGCATTTT,CASRLTGSQPQHF
TRBV27,TRBJ2-7,NA,NA,TGTGCCAGCAGTCCGGGCCCTCCCTACGAGCTGTACTTC,CASSPGPPYELYF
TRBV7-2,TRBJ2-5,NA,NA,TGTGCCAGCAGCTTAATGTCCGAGGGGACCCAGTACTTC,CASSLMSEGTQYF
TRBV5-1,TRBJ2-1,NA,few,TGCGCCAGCAGCTGGGACCACTCAACTCACAATGAGCAGTTCTTC,CASSWDHSTHNEQFF
TRBV4-3,TRBJ2-2,NA,few,TGCGCCAGCAGCCCATCTTACAGGGATGCCACCGGGGAGCTGTTTTTT,CASSPSYRDATGELFF
TRBV6-5,TRBJ2-3,NA,NA,TGTGCCAGCAGTTACGATGCGGGCCTCAGCAGGCATACGCAGTATTTT,CASSYDAGLSRHTQYF
TRBV6-5,TRBJ1-4,TRBD1,NA,TGTGCCAGCAGTTCCTCGGACGGAGGGGGCGCTTCTAATGAAAAACTGTTTTTT,CASSSSDGGGASNEKLFF
TRBV29-1,TRBJ2-3,NA,NA,TGCAGCGTTGGGAGACAGGCCACAGATACGCAGTATTTT,CSVGRQATDTQYF
TRBV4-1,TRBJ1-2,NA,NA,TGCGCCAGCAGCTTGCCCGGGACATTTTATGGCTACACCTTC,CASSLPGTFYGYTF
TRBV3-1,TRBJ2-3,TRBD2,NA,TGTGCCAGCAGCTCCTGGACTAGCGGGGCCACAGATACGCAGTATTTT,CASSSWTSGATDTQYF
TRBV12-3/TRBV12-4,TRBJ2-3,NA,few,TGTGCCAGCAGTCCAGACCTTAGGACTGACACAGATACGCAGTATTTT,CASSPDLRTDTDTQYF
TRBV3-1,TRBJ2-3,NA,NA,TGTGCCAGCAGCTCCGGGCAGATCGGCACAGATACGCAGTATTTT,CASSSGQIGTDTQYF
TRBV15,TRBJ2-2,NA,few,TGTGCCACCAGCAGAGCATCGTTGGCCGGGGAGCTGTTTTTT,CATSRASLAGELFF
TRBV2,TRBJ2-7,NA,NA,TGTGCCAGCCTAATCGAGGGGCAGCAGTACTTC,CASLIEGQQYF
TRBV29-1,TRBJ2-7,NA,NA,TGCAGCGGGGACTTCGGGGACGAGCAGTACTTC,CSGDFGDEQYF
TRBV12-5,TRBJ2-1,TRBD2,NA,TGTGCTAGTGGTCCTGGGGTAGCGGGGGACCTCCCCTACAATGAGCAGTTCTTC,CASGPGVAGDLPYNEQFF
TRBV29-1,TRBJ1-1,TRBD1,few,TGCAGCGTTGCCCTGACAGGGAGCACTGAAGCTTTCTTT,CSVALTGSTEAFF
TRBV7-9,TRBJ1-2,NA,NA,TGTGCCAGCAGCTTACTAACAGGGCGCGGGGCTAACTATGGCTACACCTTC,CASSLLTGRGANYGYTF
TRBV12-3/TRBV12-4,TRBJ2-7,NA,few,TGTGCCAGCAGTAAAGGGACGGAAGACGAGCAGTACTTC,CASSKGTEDEQYF
TRBV3-1,TRBJ2-3,NA,few,TGTGCCAGCAGCCAACCGGGAAGCAGTCTCCAGAATACGCAGTATTTT,CASSQPGSSLQNTQYF